This TCR beta chain was documented in a study of blood T cell repertoires in COVID-19. On the study more broadly: PBMCs, B-cell-depleted T cells, or T cells provided the cDNA or gDNA that made up the material.

In the authors' workflow: It was from reference gene primer amplification that nucleated cell counts were estimated. Only in-frame clones appear in the TCRdb table, and some are missing; sequencing was by immunoSEQ multiplex PCR. That table supplies the V and J calls and clone size; D and trimming were determined from the DNA. The sample shows a few hundred thousand clones, 91% of them seen only once. Patients in Seattle were enrolled during active infection, then followed longitudinally. The sample consisted of peripheral blood. The receptor comes from a person under 35 with COVID-19, enrolled during active disease.

The CDR3 DNA reads TGCGCCAGCAGCGAATCCGGGAACAATCAGCCCCAGCATTTT. It specifies CASSESGNNQPQHF. V gene TRBV4-1 combines with J gene TRBJ1-5; D not certain. The CDR3 totals 14 residues. In germline, CDR1 is MGHRA, CDR2 YSYEKL. V was clipped by 5 bases and J by 3 bases, with 11 bases between them.